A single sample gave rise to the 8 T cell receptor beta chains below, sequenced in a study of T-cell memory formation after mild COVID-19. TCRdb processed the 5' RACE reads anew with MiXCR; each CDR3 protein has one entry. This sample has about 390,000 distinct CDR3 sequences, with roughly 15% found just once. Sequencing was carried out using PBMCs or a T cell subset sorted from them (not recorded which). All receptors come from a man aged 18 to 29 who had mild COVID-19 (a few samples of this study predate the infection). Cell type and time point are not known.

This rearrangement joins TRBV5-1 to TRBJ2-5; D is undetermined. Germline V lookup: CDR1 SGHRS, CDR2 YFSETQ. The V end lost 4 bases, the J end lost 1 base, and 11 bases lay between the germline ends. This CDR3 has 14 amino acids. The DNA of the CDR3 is TGCGCCAGCAGCCCACGGGCCCCCCAAGAGACCCAGTACTTC. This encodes CASSPRAPQETQYF.

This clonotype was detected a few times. For the CDR3, the DNA is TGTGCCAGCAGCCGCAGGGACGGAAGCTCCTACGAGCAGTACGTC. Translating gives CASSRRDGSSYEQYV. The rearrangement links TRBV7-2 to TRBJ2-7; D is tentatively TRBD1 or TRBD2 (5 bases each). Trimming cost V 5 bases and J 0 bases, with 14 bases left between them. Germline CDR1 and CDR2: SGHTA and FQGNSA. This CDR3 is built from 15 residues.

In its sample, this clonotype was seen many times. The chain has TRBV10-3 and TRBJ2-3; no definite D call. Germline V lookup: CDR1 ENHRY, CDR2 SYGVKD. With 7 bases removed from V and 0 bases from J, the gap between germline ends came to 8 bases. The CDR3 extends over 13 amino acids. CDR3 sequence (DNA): TGTGCCATCACCGAGCCTAGCACAGATACGCAGTATTTT. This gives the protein CAITEPSTDTQYF.

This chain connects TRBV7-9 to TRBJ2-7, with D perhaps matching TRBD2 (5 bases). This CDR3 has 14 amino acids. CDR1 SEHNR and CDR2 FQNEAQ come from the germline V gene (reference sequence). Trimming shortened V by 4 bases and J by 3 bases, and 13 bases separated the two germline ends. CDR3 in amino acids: CASSSPPGNYEQYF. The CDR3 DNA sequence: TGTGCCAGCAGCTCCCCCCCCGGGAACTACGAGCAGTACTTC.

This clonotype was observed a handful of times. The CDR3 region is CASSPGTADSPLHF. The CDR3 DNA reads TGCGCCAGCAGCCCAGGGACAGCGGATTCACCCCTCCACTTT. This chain links TRBV5-1 with TRBJ1-6; 7 nucleotides agree with TRBD1. The CDR3 has 14 residues. V was clipped by 4 bases and J by 8 bases; unmatched bases: 6. Germline V gene sequence: CDR1 SGHRS, CDR2 YFSETQ.

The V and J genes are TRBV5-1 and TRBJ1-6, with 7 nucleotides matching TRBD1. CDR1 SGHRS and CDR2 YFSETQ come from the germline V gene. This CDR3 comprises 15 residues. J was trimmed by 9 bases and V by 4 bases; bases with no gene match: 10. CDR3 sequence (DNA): TGCGCCAGCAGCCCCACAACAGGGGTTAGTTCACCCCTCCACTTT. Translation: CASSPTTGVSSPLHF.

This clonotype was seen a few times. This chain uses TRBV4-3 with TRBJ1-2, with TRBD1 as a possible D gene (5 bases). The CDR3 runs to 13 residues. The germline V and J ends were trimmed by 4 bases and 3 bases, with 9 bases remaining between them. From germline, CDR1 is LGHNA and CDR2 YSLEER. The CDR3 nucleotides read TGCGCCAGCAGCCGGGACCCTTACTATGGCTACACCTTC. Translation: CASSRDPYYGYTF.

CDR3 DNA sequence: TGCAGCGCCCTCAGAATCAACACCGGGGAGCTGTTTTTT. It translates to CSALRINTGELFF. The chain links TRBV29-1 to TRBJ2-2; D is uncertain. The length of the CDR3 is 13 residues. The V end lost 7 bases, the J end lost 2 bases, and 11 bases lay between the germline ends. Germline V gene data show CDR1 as SQVTM and CDR2 as ANQGSEA.